This T cell receptor beta chain was identified during a study of blood T cell repertoires in COVID-19. Assay: immunoSEQ multiplex PCR; the TCRdb copy retains only in-frame clones and omits some. The sample records hundreds of thousands of clones, 85% to 90% being singletons. Germline lookup yields CDR1 SQVTM and CDR2 ANQGSEA. This CDR3 is 13 amino acids long. V lost 6 bases, J lost 8 bases, and 19 bases lay in between. The V call is TRBV29-1, the J call TRBJ1-1; D not certain. The TCR comes from a woman in her 30s who had recovered from COVID-19. Source material: PBMCs or T cells enriched from blood (not recorded which). The CDR3 loop reads CSVDKRTLQEAFF. For the CDR3, the DNA is TGCAGCGTCGACAAAAGGACTCTTCAGGAAGCTTTCTTT.